The present T cell receptor (beta chain) was sequenced within a study of identical twins. As regards this clonotype: The antigen is not known.

TCRdb analysed the 5' RACE reads with MiXCR anew, one entry per CDR3 protein. The sample lists approximately 210,000 distinct CDR3 sequences, 15% to 20% occurring once. General study points: The study reached conclusions through statistical analysis that was cross-sectional, not following the same donors.

The data were also submitted as part of a second study, on T cells expressing NK-cell markers. That source reports: The authors derived TCR beta repertoires from sorted CD3+CD56+NKG2C+, CD3+CD56+NKG2C- and CD3+CD56-NKG2C+ T cells. In several experiments, sorting was confined to alpha-beta TCR T cells through use of an anti-gamma-delta TCR antibody.

The source material was CD8+ T cells sorted from blood. This receptor was taken from a woman under 30 in good health.

The DNA of the CDR3 is TGCGCCAGCAGCCAAGGTCCGGCGGCAACCTACGAGCAGTACTTC. Encoded protein: CASSQGPAATYEQYF. The V gene is TRBV4-3, the J gene TRBJ2-7; D not certain. CDR1 and CDR2 (germline): LGHNA, YSLEER. Trimming took off 1 base at V and 2 bases at J, with 12 bases between the two ends. This CDR3 region has 15 residues.